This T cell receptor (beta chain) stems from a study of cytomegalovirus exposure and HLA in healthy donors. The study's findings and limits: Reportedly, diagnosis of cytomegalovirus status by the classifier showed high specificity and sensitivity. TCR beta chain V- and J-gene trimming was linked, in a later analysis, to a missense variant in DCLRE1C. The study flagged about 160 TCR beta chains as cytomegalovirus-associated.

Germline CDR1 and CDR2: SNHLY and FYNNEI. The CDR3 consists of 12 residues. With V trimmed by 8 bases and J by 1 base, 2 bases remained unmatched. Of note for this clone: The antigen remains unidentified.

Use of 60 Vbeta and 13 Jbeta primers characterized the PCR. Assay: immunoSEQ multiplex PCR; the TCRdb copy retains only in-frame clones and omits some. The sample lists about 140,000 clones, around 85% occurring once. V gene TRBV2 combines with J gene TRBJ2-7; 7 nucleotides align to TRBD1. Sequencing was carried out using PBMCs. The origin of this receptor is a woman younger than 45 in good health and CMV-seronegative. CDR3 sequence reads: CASGQVSYEQYF. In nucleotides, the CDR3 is TGTGCCAGCGGACAGGTTTCCTACGAGCAGTACTTC. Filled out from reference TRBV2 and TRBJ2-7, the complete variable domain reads EPEVTQTPSHQVTQMGQEVILRCVPISNHLYFYWYRQILGQKVEFLVSFYNNEISEKSEIFDDQFSVERPDGSNFTLKIRSTKLEDSAMYFCASGQVSYEQYFGPGTRLTVT.